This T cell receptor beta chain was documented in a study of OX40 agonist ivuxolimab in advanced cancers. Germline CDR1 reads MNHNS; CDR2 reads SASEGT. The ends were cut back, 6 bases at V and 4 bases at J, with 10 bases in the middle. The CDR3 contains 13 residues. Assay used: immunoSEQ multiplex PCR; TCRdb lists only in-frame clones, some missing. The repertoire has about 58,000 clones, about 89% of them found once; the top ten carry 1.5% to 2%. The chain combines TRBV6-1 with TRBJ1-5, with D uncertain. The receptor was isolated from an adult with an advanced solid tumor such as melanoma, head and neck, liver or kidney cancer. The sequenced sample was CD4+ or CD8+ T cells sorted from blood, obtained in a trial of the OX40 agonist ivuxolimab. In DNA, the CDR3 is TGTGCCAGCAGCGCCGGACCTAATCAGCCCCAGCATTTT. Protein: CASSAGPNQPQHF.